The source of this T cell receptor (beta chain) is a study of T cell repertoires in cytomegalovirus infection. Study-level information: Public signatures in TCR beta pointed to CMV infection and matching HLA type. Study observations and caveats: The study found HLA-C-restricted CMV-specific TCR beta clonotypes dominating the ex vivo response.

CDR1 and CDR2 from the germline V gene are MNHNS and SASEGT. The CDR3 spans 14 residues. This clonotype came up once. Its antigen is unknown. One end of the junction is discordant with germline, which a read error may explain. TCRdb used MiXCR to reprocess the reads, holding one entry per CDR3 protein. The profile shows 650,000 to 900,000 distinct CDR3 sequences, approximately 32% of them singletons. Sequenced here: cultured CD8+ T cells from PBMCs, sampled from culture after CMV antigen stimulation. The chain is built from TRBV6-1 and TRBJ1-5; D possibly corresponds to TRBD1 (5 bases). This TCR came from a human donor in good health (CMV status not recorded). Some clones in this sample may be carry-over from other donors' samples. The CDR3 sequence: CANSEEWGRQPQHF. The CDR3 DNA is TGTGCCAACAGTGAAGAGTGGGGCAGGCAGCCCCAGCATTTT.